These T cell receptor beta chains were read from a single sample in a study of shared clonotypes between healthy human individuals. The method was immunoSEQ multiplex PCR; TCRdb's version includes in-frame clones alone and lacks a portion of them. The sample lists some 630,000 clones, 95% to 97% occurring once. Sequencing was carried out using naive CD8+ T cells sorted from blood. Receptors were obtained from a woman in her thirties in good health. Both conserved end residues are trimmed from each CDR3. The order of the fields is J gene, V gene, CDR3 protein.

j_call: TRBJ2-5; v_call: TRBV28; cdr3_aa: ASSQAQGGWQETQY
j_call: TRBJ2-7; v_call: TRBV5-1; cdr3_aa: ASRVTGGFYEQY
j_call: TRBJ2-3; v_call: TRBV6-6; cdr3_aa: ASSSGPYGGDTQY
j_call: TRBJ2-7; v_call: TRBV27; cdr3_aa: ASSLLANAYEQY
j_call: TRBJ2-3; v_call: TRBV6-1; cdr3_aa: ASSGEVALDSTDTQY
j_call: TRBJ2-3; v_call: TRBV15; cdr3_aa: ATRAPQRTDTQY
j_call: TRBJ2-3; v_call: TRBV9; cdr3_aa: ASSGRESGTDTQY
j_call: TRBJ2-7; v_call: TRBV11-2; cdr3_aa: ASSSRDGRPYEQY
j_call: TRBJ1-5; v_call: TRBV4-1; cdr3_aa: ASSARQGARQPQH
j_call: TRBJ2-2; v_call: TRBV9; cdr3_aa: ASSGTGTTNTGELF
j_call: TRBJ2-7; v_call: TRBV6-1; cdr3_aa: ASNDGTDYYEQY
j_call: TRBJ2-1; v_call: TRBV2; cdr3_aa: ASSEAGRSGFNEQF
j_call: TRBJ2-5; v_call: TRBV9; cdr3_aa: ASSVEGLGETQY
j_call: TRBJ1-2; v_call: TRBV25-1; cdr3_aa: ASSEPGQHGYT
j_call: TRBJ2-3; v_call: TRBV6-6; cdr3_aa: ASSATGPDTQY
j_call: TRBJ2-5; v_call: TRBV28; cdr3_aa: ASSLGPYRGRWASETQY
j_call: TRBJ2-7; v_call: TRBV2; cdr3_aa: ASRWTGHLYEQY
j_call: TRBJ1-5; v_call: TRBV4-1; cdr3_aa: ASSQDPRTVSNQPQH
j_call: TRBJ2-7; v_call: TRBV13; cdr3_aa: ASSYAGLAGVPYEQY
j_call: TRBJ2-7; v_call: TRBV6-5; cdr3_aa: ASSYAGTNEQY
j_call: TRBJ2-3; v_call: TRBV2; cdr3_aa: ASSGLDRGGPDTQY
j_call: TRBJ2-7; v_call: TRBV7-7; cdr3_aa: ASSFATGVGFYEQY
j_call: TRBJ1-2; v_call: TRBV10-3; cdr3_aa: AISENRDGSGGYT
j_call: TRBJ2-1; v_call: TRBV6-5; cdr3_aa: ASSYSRYNEQF
j_call: TRBJ1-5; v_call: TRBV2; cdr3_aa: ASSPGQGSQPQH
j_call: TRBJ2-7; v_call: TRBV27; cdr3_aa: ASSFGQSYEQY
j_call: TRBJ1-5; v_call: TRBV5-6; cdr3_aa: ASSSTHTGNQPQH
j_call: TRBJ2-7; v_call: TRBV27; cdr3_aa: ASSLLGIGAEQY
j_call: TRBJ1-1; v_call: TRBV9; cdr3_aa: ASTPGAMNTEAF